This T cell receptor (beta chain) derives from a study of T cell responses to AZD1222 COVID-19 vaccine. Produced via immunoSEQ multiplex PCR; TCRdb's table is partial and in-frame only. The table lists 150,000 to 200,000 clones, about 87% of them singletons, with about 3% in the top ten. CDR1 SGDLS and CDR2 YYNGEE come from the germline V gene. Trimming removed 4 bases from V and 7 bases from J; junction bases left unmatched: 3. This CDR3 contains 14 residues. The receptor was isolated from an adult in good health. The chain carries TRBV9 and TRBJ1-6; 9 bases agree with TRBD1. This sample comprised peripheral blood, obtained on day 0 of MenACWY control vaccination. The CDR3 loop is CASSPGQGNSPLHF. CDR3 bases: TGTGCCAGCAGCCCGGGACAGGGAAATTCACCCCTCCACTTT.